The T cell receptor beta chain described here comes from a study of spatial heterogeneity in lung cancer. This clonotype occurred many times. No antigen is known for it. General observations from the study: Within tumors, counts of expanded alpha and beta TCRs tracked tumor mutation counts.

CDR3 length: 14 amino acids. Trimming removed 3 bases from V and 1 base from J, with 9 bases in between. From germline, CDR1 is SEHNR and CDR2 FQNEAQ (reference sequence). Time point reported: sample taken at primary tumor resection. TCRdb independently ran MiXCR on the 5' RACE reads; one entry per CDR3 protein. The sample lists about 13,000 distinct CDR3 sequences; under 7% were seen once. The J gene is TRBJ1-1, the V gene TRBV7-9; the D is unclear. The TCR originated in a female donor with early-stage non-small cell lung cancer. The specimen was lung tumor tissue, collected at surgery. The CDR3 DNA reads TGTGCCAGCAGCTTGGTTGGCGCGAACACTGAAGCTTTCTTT. As protein: CASSLVGANTEAFF.